These T cell receptor beta chains were read from a single sample in a study of a mutant IDH1 vaccine in newly diagnosed glioma. Repertoires were generated with immunoSEQ multiplex PCR, while TCRdb's copy carries only in-frame clones and drops some. Found here are over 55,000 clones, roughly 81% of them singletons; the top ten hold roughly 5.2%. Antigens for these TCRs are unknown. Sequences were derived from PBMCs, sampled from a glioma patient whose treatment included an IDH1 peptide vaccine. These receptors all stem from a man in his forties with glioma. CDR3s include the opening cysteine and the closing phenylalanine or tryptophan. The D gene is left open where the match is weak. The size of a clone is reported for some rows only, either as once, few or many, or as a class for expanded clones.

TRBJ2-2 TRBV23-1 NA few TGCGCCAGCAGTCAAGAAACGGGACACCGGGTTTTT CASSQETGHRVF
TRBJ2-3 TRBV29-1 NA NA TGCAGCCCAATGTCTACAGATACGCAGTATTTT CSPMSTDTQYF
TRBJ2-2 TRBV19 TRBD1 NA TGTGCCAGTAACCCCGACAGGGACACCGGGGAGCTGTTTTTT CASNPDRDTGELFF
TRBJ2-3 TRBV12-5 NA NA TGTGCTAGTGGTGACGACAGGCCACCAGATACGCAGTATTTT CASGDDRPPDTQYF
TRBJ2-4 TRBV6-6 TRBD2 once TGTGCCAGCAGCATGACTAGCTGGGGTCCCAAAAACATTCAGTACTTC CASSMTSWGPKNIQYF
TRBJ1-1 TRBV9 NA NA TGTGCCAGCAGCGTAGGGAGTTTGGGAGGTAATGAAGCTTTCTTT CASSVGSLGGNEAFF
TRBJ2-7 TRBV29-1 NA NA TGCAGCGTCGGTAATGACGGCTACGAGCAGTACTTC CSVGNDGYEQYF
TRBJ2-2 TRBV19 NA NA TGTGCCAGTAGGCGTGACACAGGGACCGGGGAGCTGTTTTTT CASRRDTGTGELFF
TRBJ2-7 TRBV19 NA once TGTGCCAGTAGGGGGGGAACCGGGACCTACGAGCAGTACTTC CASRGGTGTYEQYF
TRBJ1-3 TRBV28 TRBD1 NA TGTGCCAGCAGACGGACAGGGGTTGGAGACACCATATATTTT CASRRTGVGDTIYF
TRBJ2-1 TRBV18 TRBD2 NA TGTGCCAGCTCACTAACGTCGGGAGGATACAATGAGCAGTTCTTC CASSLTSGGYNEQFF
TRBJ2-1 TRBV27 TRBD2 NA TGTGCCAGCAGCCCTACTAGCGGGCTTTACAATGAGCAGTTCTTC CASSPTSGLYNEQFF
TRBJ2-1 TRBV11-3 TRBD2 NA TGTGCCAGCAGCGCTTCACTAGCGGGGGGAATCAATGAGCAGTTCTTC CASSASLAGGINEQFF
TRBJ2-3 TRBV7-2 TRBD1 NA TGTGCCAGCAGCTTAAGAATGCGACAGGGGGCAGATACGCAGTATTTT CASSLRMRQGADTQYF
TRBJ2-7 TRBV6-5 NA NA TGTGCCAGCGGAGGGACCCCATACGAGCAGTACTTC CASGGTPYEQYF
TRBJ2-1 TRBV5-1 NA few TGCGCCAGCAGCTGGGGCCACTATCCAGGGGACAATGAGCAGTTCTTC CASSWGHYPGDNEQFF
TRBJ2-3 TRBV7-2 NA once TGTGCCAGCAGCTTAGTCTTAACTCCTAGCACAGATACGCAGTATTTT CASSLVLTPSTDTQYF
TRBJ2-7 TRBV5-6 NA NA TGTGCCAGCAGCCCCGACAGGGGAGGGTCCTACGAGCAGTACTTC CASSPDRGGSYEQYF
TRBJ2-1 TRBV9 TRBD2 NA TGTGCCAGCAGCGTCCATTTGGCGGGAGGGCCGGGGAATGAGCAGTTCTTC CASSVHLAGGPGNEQFF
TRBJ2-3 TRBV30 NA NA TGTGCCTGGAGCGGGCGGGGCGCAGATACGCAGTATTTT CAWSGRGADTQYF
TRBJ2-1 TRBV30 NA once TGTGCCTGGAGAATGGGGGTCGGCAATGAGCAGTTCTTC CAWRMGVGNEQFF
TRBJ2-7 TRBV30 NA NA TGTGCCTGGAGTGTGGGTTTCGGGGCGGGATTTCCCTACGAGCAGTACTTC CAWSVGFGAGFPYEQYF
TRBJ2-7 TRBV4-3 NA NA TGCGCCAGCAGCCAGCTGGGGGCAGGGGAGAGCCACGAGCAGTACTTC CASSQLGAGESHEQYF
TRBJ1-5 TRBV5-1 NA NA TGCGCCAGCAGCTTAAGTGGGAAAGCGGGACAGCCCCAGCATTTT CASSLSGKAGQPQHF
TRBJ2-1 TRBV19 NA NA TGTGCCAGTGAGCAGTACAATGAGCAGTTCTTC CASEQYNEQFF
TRBJ2-7 TRBV4-3 TRBD1 once TGCGCCAGCAGCATCCAGGACAGGGCCGGGGACGAGCAGTACTTC CASSIQDRAGDEQYF
TRBJ2-7 TRBV5-1 NA NA TGCGCCAGCAGACTTAATGGTGTTCCTCACTACGAGCAGTACTTC CASRLNGVPHYEQYF
TRBJ2-1 TRBV11-2 NA NA TGTGCCAGCAGCGGGGGGGCGGTCAGCTCCTACAATGAGCAGTTCTTC CASSGGAVSSYNEQFF
TRBJ1-1 TRBV28 NA NA TGTGCCAGCAGCCTAGCGTTTCGTCAGGGTCGTCGCACTGAAGCTTTCTTT CASSLAFRQGRRTEAFF
TRBJ1-2 TRBV19 NA once TGTGCCAGTAGTATACAGTGGGTCGATGGCTACACCTTC CASSIQWVDGYTF
TRBJ1-1 TRBV5-4 NA NA TGTGCCAGCAGCTACAGTGCCCTCACTGAAGCTTTCTTT CASSYSALTEAFF
TRBJ1-2 TRBV6-4 TRBD1 NA TGTGCCAGCAGGCCTTCACAGGGGGCGGACTATGGCTACACCTTC CASRPSQGADYGYTF
TRBJ2-3 TRBV15 NA NA TGTGCCACCAGCAGAGACAGGGCTAGCACAGATACGCAGTATTTT CATSRDRASTDTQYF
TRBJ2-3 TRBV5-1 NA NA TGCGCCAGCAGCTTGTGGGGGGCGCAGGTCACAGATACGCAGTATTTT CASSLWGAQVTDTQYF
TRBJ2-7 TRBV30 NA NA TGTGCCTGGACTAATCGCCACGAGCAGTACTTC CAWTNRHEQYF
TRBJ2-3 TRBV2 TRBD2 NA TGTGCCAGCAGTGAACTAGCGGGAGCCACAGATACGCAGTATTTT CASSELAGATDTQYF
TRBJ1-3 TRBV5-1 NA NA TGCGCCAGCACAGGCTCTGGAAACACCATATATTTT CASTGSGNTIYF
TRBJ2-3 TRBV30 TRBD1 NA TGTGCCTGGACCCAGGGGGTCACAGATACGCAGTATTTT CAWTQGVTDTQYF
TRBJ1-4 TRBV9 TRBD1 NA TGTGCCAGCAGTCCCCCTAGGACGGGACAGGCGAATGAAAAACTGTTTTTT CASSPPRTGQANEKLFF